This T cell receptor (beta chain) was sequenced in a study of technical replicates of blood from a few donors. Generated by immunoSEQ multiplex PCR, the TCRdb table keeps only in-frame clones and is missing some. This table holds roughly 60,000 clones, 75% to 95% found once. Sequenced material: PBMCs. The source is a human donor in good health. Some clones in this sample may be carry-over from other donors' samples.

CDR3 DNA sequence: TGTGCCAGCAGATCCGGGGGGGACTGGGGGTACGAGCAGTACTTC. This encodes CASRSGGDWGYEQYF. The chain links TRBV7-9 to TRBJ2-7, with 8 bases aligning to TRBD2. V trimming: 6 bases; J trimming: 4 bases; junction bases outside the gene matches: 11. Germline assignment: CDR1 SEHNR and CDR2 FQNEAQ (reference sequence). CDR3 length: 15 residues.